Below are 13 T cell receptor beta chains sequenced from a single sample in a study of chemoradiotherapy in HPV16-positive cancers. The protocol was immunoSEQ multiplex PCR, while the TCRdb copy is restricted to in-frame clones and leaves out a portion. The data contain fewer than 35,000 clones, over 90% of them singletons. Sequences were derived from blood, sampled from a patient who underwent chemoradiotherapy. These TCRs come from a human donor with HPV-associated anogenital cancer.

A remark on this clone: The same CDR3 can be traced to other DNA sequences in this sample. V and J are TRBV5-1 and TRBJ2-2; D call uncertain. CDR3 length: 15 amino acids. The germline V gene encodes CDR1 SGHRS and CDR2 YFSETQ. The V and J ends lost 0 bases and 1 base respectively, with 7 bases between them. The CDR3, as DNA: TGCGCCAGCAGCTTGGGCCACCGGAACACCGGGGAGCTGTTTTTT. It encodes CASSLGHRNTGELFF.

The chain couples TRBV7-2 to TRBJ1-1; D may be TRBD1 (5 bases). The CDR3 has 16 amino acids. The V gene's germline CDR1 is SGHTA and CDR2 FQGNSA. Trimming stripped 1 base from V and 3 bases from J, with 15 bases between. This chain's CDR3 is CASSLGQGVEYTEAFF. The DNA for the CDR3 is TGTGCCAGCAGCTTAGGTCAGGGTGTAGAATACACTGAAGCTTTCTTT.

The genes are TRBV4-1 and TRBJ2-7; 9 nucleotides line up with TRBD1. V trimming: 1 base; J trimming: 2 bases; junction bases outside the gene matches: 9. This CDR3 has 17 residues. CDR1 MGHRA and CDR2 YSYEKL come from the germline V gene. The CDR3, as DNA: TGCGCCAGCAGCCAAGTAGTAAGGGACAGGGCTACCTACGAGCAGTACTTC. Translated, it gives CASSQVVRDRATYEQYF.

This chain links TRBV6-6 with TRBJ2-3; 8 nucleotides agree with TRBD1. J was trimmed by 4 bases and V by 0 bases; bases with no gene match: 6. The CDR3 consists of 16 residues. Germline V gene lookup returns CDR1 MNHNY and CDR2 SVGAGI (reference sequence). The CDR3 coding sequence is TGTGCCAGCAGTTACTCGCTGACAGGGGTCGCAGATACGCAGTATTTT. This gives the protein CASSYSLTGVADTQYF.

This clone was detected only once. DNA of the CDR3: TGTGCCAGCGCCCGGGTTTCTAGCACAGATACGCAGTATTTT. It translates to CASARVSSTDTQYF. V usage is TRBV7-9 and J usage is TRBJ2-3; no firm D call. The CDR3 length is 14 residues. Germline-derived CDR1 and CDR2 are SEHNR and FQNEAQ (reference sequence). The V gene lost 8 bases and the J gene lost 0 bases, with 12 bases spanning the gap.

CDR3 amino acids: CASSFSQGGYNEQFF. Here the CDR3 DNA reads TGTGCCAGCAGCTTTTCTCAGGGGGGGTACAATGAGCAGTTCTTC. The chain uses TRBV5-4 and TRBJ2-1; the D gene could be TRBD1 or TRBD2 (7 bases each). Trimming took off 2 bases at V and 4 bases at J, with 13 bases between the two ends. The CDR3 is 15 residues long. CDR1 is SGHNT and CDR2 is YYREEE in the germline V gene (reference sequence). Variable domain in full (rest from reference TRBV5-4 and TRBJ2-1): ETGVTQSPTHLIKTRGQQVTLRCSSQSGHNTVSWYQQALGQGPQFIFQYYREEENGRGNFPPRFSGLQFPNYSSELNVNALELDDSALYLCASSFSQGGYNEQFFGPGTRLTVL.

The chain employs TRBV29-1 and TRBJ2-4; TRBD1 is a possible D gene (6 bases). The V and J ends lost 6 bases and 1 base respectively, with 13 bases between them. Looked up from germline, CDR1 is SQVTM and CDR2 is ANQGSEA. The CDR3 sequence is 14 residues long. DNA for the CDR3: TGCAGCGTACTTGGGGGCTGGGCCAAAAACATTCAGTACTTC. Translated, it gives CSVLGGWAKNIQYF.

This clone was counted a single time. The V call is TRBV6-4, the J call TRBJ2-2; D is uncertain. Trimming stripped 6 bases from V and 4 bases from J, with 12 bases between. The CDR3 covers 14 residues. Germline values: CDR1 MRHNA, CDR2 SNTAGT. This CDR3 reads CASRAAGTTGELFF. CDR3 coding DNA: TGTGCCAGCAGAGCTGCAGGAACCACCGGGGAGCTGTTTTTT.

The rearrangement uses TRBV11-3 and TRBJ2-1; D unresolved. Trimming took off 0 bases at V and 4 bases at J, with 4 bases between the two ends. CDR3 length equals 13 residues. CDR1 is SGHNT and CDR2 is YENEEA in the germline V gene. CDR3 protein: CASSLESYNEQFF. In DNA form, the CDR3 reads TGTGCCAGCAGCTTAGAGTCTTACAATGAGCAGTTCTTC. The full variable domain, in which reference TRBV11-3 and TRBJ2-1 provide the parts outside the CDR3, is EAGVVQSPRYKIIEKKQPVAFWCNPISGHNTLYWYLQNLGQGPELLIRYENEEAVDDSQLPKDRFSAERLKGVDSTLKIQPAELGDSAVYLCASSLESYNEQFFGPGTRLTVL.

This clone has more than one count but fewer than ten. This chain links TRBV28 with TRBJ2-7; D not certain. This CDR3 is built from 13 residues. Germline-derived CDR1 and CDR2 are MDHEN and SYDVKM. Deletions cut 6 bases from V and 5 bases from J, with 14 bases between. The CDR3 sequence: CASRSRAFHEQYF. In nucleotides, the CDR3 is TGTGCCAGCAGATCACGAGCATTCCACGAGCAGTACTTC.

The gene calls are TRBV28 and TRBJ1-5, with D possibly TRBD1 on 6 matching bases. CDR3 length: 15 residues. Germline CDR1 MDHEN, CDR2 SYDVKM. Trimming took 3 bases from V and 5 from J, leaving 14 bases between them. The CDR3 region is CASSFSGGAYQPQHF. The CDR3 DNA follows: TGTGCCAGCAGTTTTTCTGGGGGGGCCTATCAGCCCCAGCATTTT.

The V gene is TRBV7-6, the J gene TRBJ2-2; TRBD1 or TRBD2 may be the D gene (6 bases each). The ends were cut back, 0 bases at V and 7 bases at J, with 12 bases in the middle. Looked up from germline, CDR1 is SGHVS and CDR2 is FNYEAQ. The CDR3 runs to 15 residues. CDR3 in amino acids: CASSLAGGQGGELFF. The CDR3 nucleotides are TGTGCCAGCAGCTTAGCGGGGGGCCAGGGCGGGGAGCTGTTTTTT.

The chain couples TRBV6-6 to TRBJ1-2; TRBD1 aligns across 7 bases. The V gene end was trimmed by 3 bases and the J gene end by 2 bases; junction bases not matched to a gene: 6. The CDR3 is 15 amino acids. Germline assignment: CDR1 MNHNY and CDR2 SVGAGI (reference sequence). The CDR3 DNA follows: TGTGCCAGCAGTTATCCCCGGGACAGCAACTATGGCTACACCTTC. It specifies CASSYPRDSNYGYTF.